This TCR beta chain originates from a study of shared clonotypes between healthy human individuals. General study points: Clonotype sharing among donors likely depends on sequencing depth. A handful of donors showed sharing of approximately 5% of naive CD4 clonotypes.

A note on this clone: Its antigen remains unknown.

Some clones are missing from TCRdb's copy, which holds only in-frame ones; the method was immunoSEQ multiplex PCR. The sample holds 850,000 to 1,200,000 clones; approximately 72% are singletons and the top ten take approximately 1.5%. V lost 0 bases and J lost 3, with 16 bases in between. This CDR3 has 17 residues. Germline V CDR1 and CDR2: SGDLS, YYNGEE. The genes are TRBV9 and TRBJ1-3, with D possibly being TRBD1 (5 bases). The sample taken for sequencing was memory CD4+ T cells sorted from blood. The subset was: CD45RA-negative fraction. The TCR sequence derives from a man aged 18 to 29 in good health. This chain's CDR3 is CASSVAFSQGGGNTIYF. The CDR3 coding sequence is TGTGCCAGCAGCGTAGCCTTTTCCCAGGGCGGTGGAAACACCATATATTTT.